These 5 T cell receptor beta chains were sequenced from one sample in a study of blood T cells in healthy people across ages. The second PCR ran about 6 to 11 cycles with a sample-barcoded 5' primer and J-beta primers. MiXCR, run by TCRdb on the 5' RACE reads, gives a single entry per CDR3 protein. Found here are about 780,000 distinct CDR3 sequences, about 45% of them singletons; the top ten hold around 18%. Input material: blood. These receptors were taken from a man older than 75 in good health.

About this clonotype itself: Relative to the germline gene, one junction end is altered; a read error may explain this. The CDR3 region is CASSPGGLANTGELFF. The DNA for the CDR3 is TGTGCTAGCAGCCCCGGGGGACTGGCGAACACCGGGGAGCTGTTTTTT. The chain carries TRBV7-3 and TRBJ2-2, with D maybe TRBD2 (6 bases). The germline V gene has CDR1 SGHTA and CDR2 FQGTGA. CDR3 length equals 16 residues.

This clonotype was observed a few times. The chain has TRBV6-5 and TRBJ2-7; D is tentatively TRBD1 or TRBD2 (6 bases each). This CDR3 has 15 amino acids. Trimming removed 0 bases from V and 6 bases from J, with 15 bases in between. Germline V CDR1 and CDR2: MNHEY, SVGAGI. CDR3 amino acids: CASSYSSGGASEQYF. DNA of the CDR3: TGTGCCAGCAGTTACTCTTCCGGGGGCGCTTCCGAGCAGTACTTC.

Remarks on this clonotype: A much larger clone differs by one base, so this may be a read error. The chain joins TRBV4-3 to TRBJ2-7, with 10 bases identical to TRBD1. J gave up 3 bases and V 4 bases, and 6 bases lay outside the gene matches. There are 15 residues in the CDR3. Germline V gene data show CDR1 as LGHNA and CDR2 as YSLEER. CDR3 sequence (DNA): TGCGCCAGCAGCCCCGGGACAGGGGCTATCTACGAGCAGTACTTC. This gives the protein CASSPGTGAIYEQYF.

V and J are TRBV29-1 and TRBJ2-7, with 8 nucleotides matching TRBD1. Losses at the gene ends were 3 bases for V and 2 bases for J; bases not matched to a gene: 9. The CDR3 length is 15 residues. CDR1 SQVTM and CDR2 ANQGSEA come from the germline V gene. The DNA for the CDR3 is TGCAGCGTTGAGGCCTTTCGGACAGGGACCTACGAGCAGTACTTC. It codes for CSVEAFRTGTYEQYF.

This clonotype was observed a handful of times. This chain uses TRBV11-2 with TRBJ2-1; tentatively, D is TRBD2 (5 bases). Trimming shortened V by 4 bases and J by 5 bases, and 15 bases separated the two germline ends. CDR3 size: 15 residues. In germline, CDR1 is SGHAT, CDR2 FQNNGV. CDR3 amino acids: CASSWRTGRDNEQFF. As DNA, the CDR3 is TGTGCCAGCAGCTGGAGGACGGGAAGGGACAATGAGCAGTTCTTC.